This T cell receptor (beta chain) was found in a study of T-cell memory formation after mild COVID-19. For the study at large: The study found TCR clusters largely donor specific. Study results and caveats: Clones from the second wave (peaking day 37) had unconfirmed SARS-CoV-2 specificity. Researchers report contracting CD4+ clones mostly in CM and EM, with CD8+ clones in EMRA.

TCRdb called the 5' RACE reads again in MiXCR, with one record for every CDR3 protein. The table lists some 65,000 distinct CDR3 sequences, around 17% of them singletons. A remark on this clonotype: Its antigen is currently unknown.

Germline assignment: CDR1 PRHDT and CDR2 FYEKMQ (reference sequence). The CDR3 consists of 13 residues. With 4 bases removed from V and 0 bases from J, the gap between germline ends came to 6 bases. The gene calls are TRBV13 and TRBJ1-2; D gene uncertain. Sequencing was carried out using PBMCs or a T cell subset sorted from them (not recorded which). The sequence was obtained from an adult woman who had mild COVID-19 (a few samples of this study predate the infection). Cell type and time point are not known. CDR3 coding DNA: TGTGCCAGCAGCTCCCAGACTAACTATGGCTACACCTTC. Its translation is CASSSQTNYGYTF. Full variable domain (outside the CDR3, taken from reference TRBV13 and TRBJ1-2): AAGVIQSPRHLIKEKRETATLKCYPIPRHDTVYWYQQGPGQDPQFLISFYEKMQSDKGSIPDRFSAQQFSDYHSELNMSSLELGDSALYFCASSSQTNYGYTFGSGTRLTVV.